This record covers a single T cell receptor (beta chain). There is no known antigen for this receptor. Base qualities are not recorded, but no much larger clone differs from it by a single base. The data are from a study of cytomegalovirus exposure and HLA in healthy donors (dated by TCRdb to the late 2010s). For context, the study as a whole: According to a later analysis, one platform produced both the 120 validation repertoires and the 620 or so repertoires of the first cohort. Besides the first cohort of approximately 670 subjects, a separate validation cohort made up of some 110 different subjects was used. The study combined high-throughput TCR immunosequencing, statistical association of individual TCRs with disease status, and machine learning to predict cytomegalovirus infection status. The study was designed to test whether signatures of past pathogen exposure could be identified by cataloging public T cell receptors. Points the paper makes about the study in general: A few of the identified cytomegalovirus-associated TCR beta chains were confirmed in vitro to be specific for cytomegalovirus antigens. The classifier was reported to diagnose cytomegalovirus status with high specificity and sensitivity in both the original and validation cohorts. The study gave a list of 150 to 200 TCR beta chains associated with cytomegalovirus. Subsequent analysis determined that TCRs grouped into clusters in the first cohort also showed a tendency toward co-occurrence across the roughly 110 validation repertoires, and 94% of cluster scores exceeded 0. The validation cohort had no HLA typing available for a later analysis, so co-occurrence within that cohort was assessed over all 120 or so repertoires. Most TCR sequences were observed very rarely across donors, whereas some public TCRs were present in many individuals. According to the authors, the approach could potentially be generalized to other disease states and immunological phenotypes.

As encoded in the germline V gene, CDR1 is MDHEN while CDR2 is SYDVKM. The CDR3 numbers 14 residues from cysteine through phenylalanine. Only the CDR3 part of the read is kept: 42 bases, read in frame from the first base. Here V drops 8 bases and J drops 6 bases, and the junction holds 10 bases not matched to any gene. To prepare the library, the immunoSEQ multiplex PCR assay was applied. The authors' pipeline ran thus. A statistical classification framework was built for diagnosing cytomegalovirus status from the catalog of TCR beta chain sequences. TCRdb holds this immuneACCESS table with in-frame rearrangements only. Some clones are missing; in checked studies, unresolved V genes explain under half, and the rest has no known cause. V and J calls and clone size come straight from that table; D and trimming were deduced from the DNA. In this sample the table shows under 110,000 clones, about 85% of which occur a single time. The ten largest clones add up to less than 2% of the sample.

Donors formed part of the validation cohort, which comprised 120 subjects and was distinct from the first cohort of under 850 subjects. The source of this sequence is a woman aged 18-29 years in good health and CMV-seropositive. The sequenced sample consisted of PBMCs. Rearrangement joined TRBV28 to TRBJ1-2, and 9 junctional nucleotides match TRBD1. The DNA sequence reads TGTGCCAGCGATTACAGGGGGCGCAGGAATGGCTACACCTTC. It specifies CASDYRGRRNGYTF.